The T cell receptor (beta chain) under discussion was sequenced for a study of control samples from healthy donors and cancer patients. The CDR3 is 14 amino acids. Germline CDR1 reads SGHNT; CDR2 reads YENEEA. V lost 8 bases to trimming and J lost 0 bases; unmatched junction nucleotides: 6. Data came from immunoSEQ multiplex PCR; TCRdb stores just in-frame clones and leaves some out. The sample lists over 85,000 clones, approximately 88% seen once, with roughly 3.5% in the top ten. J is TRBJ2-7 and V is TRBV11-3, with 8 bases matching TRBD1. This clonotype was sampled from a woman aged 60-75 years with lung cancer. Source material: PBMCs. The CDR3 spells CASASGTGSYEQYF. CDR3 bases: TGTGCCAGCGCATCCGGGACAGGCTCCTACGAGCAGTACTTC.